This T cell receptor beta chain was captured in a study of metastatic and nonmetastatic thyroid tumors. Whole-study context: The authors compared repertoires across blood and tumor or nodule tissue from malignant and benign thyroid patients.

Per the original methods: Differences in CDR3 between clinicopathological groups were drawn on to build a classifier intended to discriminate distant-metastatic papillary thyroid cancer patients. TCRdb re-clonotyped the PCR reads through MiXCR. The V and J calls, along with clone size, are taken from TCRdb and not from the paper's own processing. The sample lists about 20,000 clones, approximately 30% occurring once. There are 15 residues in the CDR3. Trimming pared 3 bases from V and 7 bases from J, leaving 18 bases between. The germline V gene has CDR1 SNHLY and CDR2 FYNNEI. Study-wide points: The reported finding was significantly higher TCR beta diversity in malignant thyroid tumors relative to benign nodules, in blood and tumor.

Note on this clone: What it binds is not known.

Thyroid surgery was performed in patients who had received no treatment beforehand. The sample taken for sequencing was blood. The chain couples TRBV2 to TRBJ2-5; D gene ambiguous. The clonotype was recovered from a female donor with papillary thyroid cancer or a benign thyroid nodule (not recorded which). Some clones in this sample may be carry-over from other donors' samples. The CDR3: CASSEGLSAPGTQYF. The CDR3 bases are TGTGCCAGCAGTGAGGGTCTATCGGCCCCGGGGACCCAGTACTTC.